A single count supports the clone carrying this T cell receptor beta chain. Its target is not known. This sample was included in a study of T cell responses to AZD1222 COVID-19 vaccine. Study-wide results and limits: Vaccine-associated CD4 TCRs spanned spike, dominant at 160-218 and 743-854. Unmutated variant regions reportedly attract nearly half of all spike-specific TCRs. Repertoires were sampled only after the peak T cell response.

The protocol was immunoSEQ multiplex PCR, while the TCRdb copy is restricted to in-frame clones and leaves out a portion. Of some 180,000 clones listed, roughly 93% are singletons. Germline CDR1 reads MNHEY; CDR2 reads SVGAGI. With V trimmed by 10 bases and J by 2 bases, 6 bases remained unmatched. The CDR3 runs 13 residues. The starting material was peripheral blood, obtained 28 days after the second dose of the MenACWY control vaccine. J is TRBJ2-7 and V is TRBV6-5; TRBD1 matches 9 bases. The sequence derives from an adult who received the MenACWY meningococcal vaccine as a control. The CDR3 region is CATGQGRTYEQYF. CDR3 sequence (DNA): TGTGCCACCGGACAGGGGCGGACCTACGAGCAGTACTTC.